A single sample is the source of the 20 T cell receptor beta chains below, sequenced in a study of shared clonotypes between healthy human individuals. TCRdb's copy holds only in-frame clones and misses some; the assay was immunoSEQ multiplex PCR. The sample contains some 1 million clones, approximately 70% of which appear only once. Sequenced: memory CD4+ T cells sorted from blood. As for subset: CD45RA-negative fraction. The source of these receptors is a man aged 18 to 29 in good health.

The chain is built from TRBV7-6 and TRBJ1-2; D may be TRBD1 (6 bases). This CDR3 has 12 amino acids. Germline loops: CDR1 SGHVS, CDR2 FNYEAQ. V lost 1 base and J 8 bases, leaving 8 bases between the germline ends. In DNA form, the CDR3 reads TGTGCCAGCAGCTTAGACAGGGAGGGCTACACCTTC. As protein: CASSLDREGYTF.

The chain is built from TRBV7-3 and TRBJ2-3; D is perhaps TRBD1 (5 bases). CDR1 and CDR2 from the germline V gene are SGHTA and FQGTGA. Trimming took off 1 base at V and 5 bases at J, with 13 bases between the two ends. The CDR3 consists of 15 residues. The CDR3 spells CASSLMGREKDTQYF. CDR3 bases: TGTGCCAGCAGCTTAATGGGCAGGGAAAAAGATACGCAGTATTTT.

The chain is built from TRBV6-5 and TRBJ2-2; 10 bases line up with TRBD2. The CDR3 covers 15 residues. Germline V lookup: CDR1 MNHEY, CDR2 SVGAGI. V trimming: 4 bases; J trimming: 6 bases; junction bases outside the gene matches: 5. CDR3 protein: CASSLLAGKSGELFF. CDR3 in DNA: TGTGCCAGCAGTTTACTAGCGGGAAAGTCCGGGGAGCTGTTTTTT.

This rearrangement joins TRBV5-1 to TRBJ2-1, with 7 bases identical to TRBD2. CDR1 SGHRS and CDR2 YFSETQ come from the germline V gene. This CDR3 spans 16 amino acids. The ends lost 0 bases at V and 8 bases at J; junction bases unmatched: 11. In DNA, the CDR3 is TGCGCCAGCAGCTTGGACGGGGGAGGGCCGTCGGATGAGCAGTTCTTC. As protein: CASSLDGGGPSDEQFF.

V gene TRBV5-1 combines with J gene TRBJ2-5; a possible D gene is TRBD2 (6 bases). The CDR3 runs 15 residues. Per the germline V gene, CDR1 is SGHRS and CDR2 is YFSETQ. Trimming cost V 0 bases and J 5 bases, with 14 bases left between them. For the CDR3, the DNA is TGCGCCAGCAGCTTGGCCCCCTCGGCGGGGGAGACCCAGTACTTC. Protein: CASSLAPSAGETQYF.

The chain employs TRBV2 and TRBJ1-2; 9 positions match TRBD1. The CDR3 loop spans 14 amino acids. CDR1 is SNHLY and CDR2 is FYNNEI in the germline V gene. The ends lost 5 bases at V and 4 bases at J; junction bases unmatched: 5. The CDR3 coding sequence is TGTGCCAGCAGTTTCGACAGGGGGGTCTATGGCTACACCTTC. This translates into CASSFDRGVYGYTF.

The chain carries TRBV6-4 and TRBJ1-2; no clear D. V was shortened by 3 bases and J by 5 bases, with 13 bases between the two germline ends. Germline loops: CDR1 MRHNA, CDR2 SNTAGT. The CDR3 runs 14 residues. CDR3 DNA sequence: TGTGCCAGCAGTGAAGAGCCACGGCCATATGGCTACACCTTC. Its protein product is CASSEEPRPYGYTF.

The gene calls are TRBV30 and TRBJ2-7, with a tentative D call TRBD2 (6 bases). This CDR3 spans 12 amino acids. Germline-derived CDR1 and CDR2 are GTSNPN and SVGIG (reference sequence). The germline V and J ends were trimmed by 4 bases and 5 bases, with 12 bases remaining between them. Here the CDR3 reads CAWMRDSNEQYF. The CDR3 bases are TGTGCCTGGATGCGGGATAGCAACGAGCAGTACTTC.

The V gene is TRBV30, the J gene TRBJ1-6; no clear D gene. CDR3 length: 14 residues. Germline assignment: CDR1 GTSNPN and CDR2 SVGIG (reference sequence). With 1 base removed from V and 5 bases from J, the gap between germline ends came to 9 bases. CDR3 bases: TGTGCCTGGAGTGGTGCCGGAAATAATTCACCCCTCCACTTT. Residues: CAWSGAGNNSPLHF.

Remarks on this clone: Other DNA sequences of this sample code for an identical CDR3. CDR3 protein: CAWSVPDTQYF. Written as DNA, the CDR3 is TGTGCCTGGAGTGTACCCGATACGCAGTATTTT. V usage is TRBV30 and J usage is TRBJ2-3; D not resolved. Germline CDR1 reads GTSNPN; CDR2 reads SVGIG (reference sequence). V dropped 0 bases and J dropped 6 bases, with 4 bases sitting between them. This CDR3 region has 11 residues. The full variable domain, completed using reference TRBV30 and TRBJ2-3, is SQTIHQWPATLVQPVGSPLSLECTVEGTSNPNLYWYRQAAGRGLQLLFYSVGIGQISSEVPQNLSASRPQDRQFILSSKKLLLSDSGFYLCAWSVPDTQYFGPGTRLTVL.

The chain has TRBV5-1 and TRBJ2-5, with D perhaps matching TRBD2 (6 bases). This CDR3 has 14 amino acids. Germline assignment: CDR1 SGHRS and CDR2 YFSETQ. V was cut by 0 bases and J by 5 bases, with 11 bases left in between. CDR3: CASSLGGTWETQYF. CDR3 coding DNA: TGCGCCAGCAGCTTGGGCGGGACTTGGGAGACCCAGTACTTC.

The sample holds many counts of this clone. The chain recombines TRBV19 with TRBJ1-2; 7 bases are a match to TRBD1. Germline loops: CDR1 LNHDA, CDR2 SQIVND (reference sequence). The CDR3 extends over 14 amino acids. The junction had 3 bases not matched to a gene; V was cut back by 2 bases and J by 3 bases. Written as DNA, the CDR3 is TGTGCCAGTAGTATAACAGGGGATGACTATGGCTACACCTTC. Its protein is CASSITGDDYGYTF.

Regarding this clone: The same CDR3 arises from other DNA sequences in this sample as well. The chain has TRBV5-1 and TRBJ2-1; TRBD2 might be the D (6 bases). Per germline, CDR1 SGHRS and CDR2 YFSETQ. With 0 bases removed from V and 0 bases from J, the gap between germline ends came to 7 bases. The CDR3 has 15 amino acids. As DNA, the CDR3 is TGCGCCAGCAGCTTGGGCGGGAACTCCTACAATGAGCAGTTCTTC. As protein: CASSLGGNSYNEQFF.

This sequence joins TRBV7-8 and TRBJ1-6, with 10 bases that match TRBD1. This CDR3 is 15 amino acids long. V shed 4 bases and J 9 bases; nucleotides not matched to a gene: 6. CDR1 and CDR2 from the germline V gene are SGHVS and FQNEAQ. CDR3 DNA: TGTGCCAGCAGCTCTGGGGGACAGGGGTCTTCACCCCTCCACTTT. Translation: CASSSGGQGSSPLHF. The variable domain in full, completed from reference TRBV7-8 and TRBJ1-6, reads GAGVSQSPRYKVAKRGQDVALRCDPISGHVSLFWYQQALGQGPEFLTYFQNEAQLDKSGLPSDRFFAERPEGSVSTLKIQRTQQEDSAVYLCASSSGGQGSSPLHFGNGTRLTVT.

This chain uses TRBV10-2 with TRBJ2-1; D remains unclear. The V and J ends lost 4 bases and 1 base respectively, with 8 bases between them. CDR3 length: 14 residues. Looked up from germline, CDR1 is WSHSY and CDR2 is SAAADI. CDR3 in DNA: TGCGCCAGCAGTGGGCCGCCATCCTACAATGAGCAGTTCTTC. Amino acid sequence: CASSGPPSYNEQFF.

The sample holds many counts of this clone. The J gene is TRBJ2-3, the V gene TRBV11-2, with D maybe TRBD1 (5 bases). V was shortened by 3 bases and J by 2 bases, with 12 bases between the two germline ends. CDR1 and CDR2 (germline): SGHAT, FQNNGV. The CDR3 is made up of 15 amino acids. Written as DNA, the CDR3 is TGTGCCAGCAGCTTGGAAGGCGGACACACAGATACGCAGTATTTT. Residues: CASSLEGGHTDTQYF.

This clone came up a few times. This chain links TRBV6-6 with TRBJ1-1; perhaps TRBD1 as D (6 bases). CDR3 length: 14 residues. The ends were cut back, 0 bases at V and 3 bases at J, with 8 bases in the middle. Germline assignment: CDR1 MNHNY and CDR2 SVGAGI (reference sequence). The CDR3 spells CASSYSGGDTEAFF. CDR3 DNA sequence: TGTGCCAGCAGTTACTCTGGGGGCGACACTGAAGCTTTCTTT.

The chain carries TRBV30 and TRBJ2-7; tentative D call: TRBD2 (5 bases). Germline loops: CDR1 GTSNPN, CDR2 SVGIG (reference sequence). This CDR3 is 12 amino acids long. The ends were cut back, 4 bases at V and 2 bases at J, with 9 bases in the middle. The CDR3: CAWTAGPYEQYF. The CDR3 nucleotides read TGTGCCTGGACCGCGGGCCCCTACGAGCAGTACTTC.

The rearrangement links TRBV25-1 to TRBJ2-5, with TRBD2 identical over 8 bases. The CDR3 loop spans 16 amino acids. Germline CDR1 is MGHDK and CDR2 is SYGVNS. The ends lost 3 bases at V and 4 bases at J; junction bases unmatched: 10. CDR3 in DNA: TGTGCCAGCAGTGATCATCAAGCGGGAGTCCCAGAGACCCAGTACTTC. Translating it yields CASSDHQAGVPETQYF.

The CDR3 loop is CASSLIVSAGEQYF. CDR3 DNA sequence: TGTGCCAGCAGCTTAATCGTGTCCGCGGGAGAGCAGTACTTC. This chain links TRBV11-2 with TRBJ2-7, with D perhaps TRBD2 (6 bases). The CDR3 has 14 amino acids. Germline lookup yields CDR1 SGHAT and CDR2 FQNNGV. V was trimmed by 2 bases and J by 7 bases, leaving 15 bases between them.